Each of the 18 T cell receptor beta chains below was sequenced from the same sample in a study of beta chain features in type 1 diabetes. Expressed TCRB transcripts were sequenced after all isolated RNA was converted to cDNA. Libraries were prepared by immunoSEQ multiplex PCR; TCRdb keeps only in-frame clonotypes and omits some of them. The table lists about 210,000 clones, roughly 11% of them singletons. Sequencing was performed on central memory CD4+ T cells from blood. These receptors were obtained from a man between 18 and 35 years old in good health.

This clone was seen repeatedly, ten times or more. V gene TRBV2 combines with J gene TRBJ2-7; TRBD1 matches at 7 bases. Germline trimming cut 8 bases from V and 2 bases from J; bases unmatched to any gene: 3. CDR1 and CDR2 from the germline V gene are SNHLY and FYNNEI. CDR3 length: 12 amino acids. The CDR3: CASGDRTYEQYF. The DNA of the CDR3 is TGTGCCAGCGGGGACAGAACCTACGAGCAGTACTTC.

This clone was counted between two and nine times. V usage is TRBV9 and J usage is TRBJ2-2; 13 nucleotides line up with TRBD2. The CDR3 spans 19 residues. Trimming at V came to 4 bases and at J to 2 bases, leaving 11 bases not matched to a gene. Germline CDR1 SGDLS, CDR2 YYNGEE. The CDR3: CASSLPRTSGSINTGELFF. The CDR3 coding sequence is TGTGCCAGCAGCCTACCCCGGACTAGCGGGAGCATAAACACCGGGGAGCTGTTTTTT.

J is TRBJ2-2 and V is TRBV9; 8 bases map to TRBD1. CDR3 length equals 16 residues. The germline CDR1 and CDR2 sequences are SGDLS and YYNGEE. V trimming: 0 bases; J trimming: 3 bases; junction bases outside the gene matches: 4. DNA of the CDR3: TGTGCCAGCAGCGTAGGACAGGGGTTGGACACCGGGGAGCTGTTTTTT. It translates to CASSVGQGLDTGELFF.

In the case of this clone: A much larger clone differs from this one at a single base, so this may be a read error. The V call is TRBV30, the J call TRBJ2-7; 8 bases are a match to TRBD2. The CDR3 covers 13 residues. The J segment lost 7 bases and the V segment lost 0 bases, leaving 5 bases of the junction unmatched. The germline CDR1 and CDR2 sequences are GTSNPN and SVGIG (reference sequence). The DNA for the CDR3 is TGTGCCTGGAGTGTAACGGGAGGGGGGGAGCAGTACTTC. This codes for CAWSVTGGGEQYF.

The sample holds a few counts of this clone. This chain uses TRBV4-1 with TRBJ2-3, with 12 bases fitting TRBD2. V dropped 5 bases and J dropped 1; count of bases not matched to a gene: 7. This CDR3 region has 17 residues. From germline, CDR1 is MGHRA and CDR2 YSYEKL. The CDR3 DNA is TGCGCCAGCAGCTCCCAGAGACTAGCGGGAGGCACAGATACGCAGTATTTT. Translating it yields CASSSQRLAGGTDTQYF.

In this sample, this clone turned up a few times. The chain carries TRBV19 and TRBJ1-5; D is uncertain. V gave up 3 bases and J gave up 7 bases, with 13 bases separating them. This CDR3 is 14 amino acids long. Per the germline V gene, CDR1 is LNHDA and CDR2 is SQIVND (reference sequence). The CDR3 DNA reads TGTGCCAGTAGTATCACTGGCGGGAACCAGCCCCAGCATTTT. Its protein is CASSITGGNQPQHF.

This clone was seen more than once but under ten times. The chain combines TRBV18 with TRBJ2-7, with a possible D match to TRBD2 (6 bases). Trimming shortened V by 3 bases and J by 0 bases, and 18 bases separated the two germline ends. The CDR3 has 17 residues. Germline V lookup: CDR1 KGHSH, CDR2 LQKENI. The CDR3 here is CASSPYPLGGDSYEQYF. As DNA, the CDR3 is TGTGCCAGCTCACCCTATCCTCTGGGCGGGGACTCCTACGAGCAGTACTTC. Combining the CDR3 with reference TRBV18 and TRBJ2-7 gives the whole variable domain NAGVMQNPRHLVRRRGQEARLRCSPMKGHSHVYWYRQLPEEGLKFMVYLQKENIIDESGMPKERFSAEFPKEGPSILRIQQVVRGDSAAYFCASSPYPLGGDSYEQYFGPGTRLTVT.

This clone was counted a few times. This chain uses TRBV30 with TRBJ2-5; 8 nucleotides align to TRBD1. CDR1 and CDR2 (germline): GTSNPN, SVGIG (reference sequence). The CDR3 covers 14 residues. V lost 5 bases, J lost 5 bases, and 10 bases stayed unmatched. The CDR3 DNA reads TGTGCCTGGGAGCAGCAGGGGGCTTGGGAGACCCAGTACTTC. Translated: CAWEQQGAWETQYF.

This chain joins TRBV10-3 and TRBJ2-3; a possible D gene is TRBD2 (5 bases). The CDR3 extends over 13 amino acids. Deletions cut 11 bases from V and 0 bases from J, with 12 bases between. The germline CDR1 and CDR2 sequences are ENHRY and SYGVKD. As DNA, the CDR3 is TGTGCCTTCCGGGATATTAGCACAGATACGCAGTATTTT. This codes for CAFRDISTDTQYF.

The chain's CDR3 is CASSLGQGEYNEQFF. CDR3 DNA: TGTGCCAGCAGCCTCGGACAGGGGGAGTACAATGAGCAGTTCTTC. The J gene is TRBJ2-1, the V gene TRBV5-4, with 10 bases lining up with TRBD1. V shed 4 bases and J 4 bases; nucleotides not matched to a gene: 5. This CDR3 has 15 amino acids. Germline V gene lookup returns CDR1 SGHNT and CDR2 YYREEE (reference sequence).

As for this clone: This CDR3 is also generated by other DNA sequences in the sample. This chain connects TRBV5-1 to TRBJ2-5; TRBD2 aligns across 11 bases. The CDR3 length is 15 residues. Germline V gene sequence: CDR1 SGHRS, CDR2 YFSETQ. Trimming at V came to 5 bases and at J to 1 base, leaving 4 bases not matched to a gene. The CDR3 DNA reads TGCGCCAGCAGTCTCGGGACTAGCGGCCAAGAGACCCAGTACTTC. This codes for CASSLGTSGQETQYF.

The J gene is TRBJ2-7, the V gene TRBV5-1; D perhaps matches TRBD1 (5 bases). There are 13 residues in the CDR3. The V end lost 2 bases, the J end lost 5 bases, and 11 bases lay between the germline ends. Germline lookup yields CDR1 SGHRS and CDR2 YFSETQ. CDR3 protein: CASSLRGSDEQYF. The CDR3 nucleotides are TGCGCCAGCAGCTTAAGGGGAAGCGACGAGCAGTACTTC.

The CDR3 nucleotides read TGTGCCAGCAGCCGGCGGACGGTGAACACTGAAGCTTTCTTT. It yields the protein CASSRRTVNTEAFF. This chain uses TRBV14 with TRBJ1-1; D gene unclear. Germline values: CDR1 SGHDN, CDR2 FVKESK. This CDR3 comprises 14 residues. V gave up 4 bases and J gave up 0 bases, with 9 bases separating them. The complete variable domain, with remaining parts taken from reference TRBV14 and TRBJ1-1, reads EAGVTQFPSHSVIEKGQTVTLRCDPISGHDNLYWYRRVMGKEIKFLLHFVKESKQDESGMPNNRFLAERTGGTYSTLKVQPAELEDSGVYFCASSRRTVNTEAFFGQGTRLTVV.

The gene calls are TRBV28 and TRBJ2-7; the D call may be TRBD1 or TRBD2 (5 bases each). CDR1 MDHEN and CDR2 SYDVKM come from the germline V gene. The CDR3 is made up of 15 amino acids. V was trimmed by 4 bases and J by 2 bases, leaving 15 bases between them. This CDR3 is CASSSPGEGAYEQYF. DNA of the CDR3: TGTGCCAGCAGTTCCCCCGGGGAAGGGGCCTACGAGCAGTACTTC.

This clone was picked up one time. The chain employs TRBV7-2 and TRBJ1-1; D is uncertain. The V gene's germline CDR1 is SGHTA and CDR2 FQGNSA. The CDR3 spans 14 residues. The germline V and J ends were trimmed by 5 bases and 4 bases, with 14 bases remaining between them. This CDR3 is CASSPRVSATEAFF. The CDR3 DNA reads TGTGCCAGCAGCCCAAGAGTCTCTGCCACTGAAGCTTTCTTT.

V usage is TRBV28 and J usage is TRBJ2-7; no firm D call. Germline loops: CDR1 MDHEN, CDR2 SYDVKM. The CDR3 contains 15 residues. Trimming removed 6 bases at V and 4 bases at J, with 19 bases between. The CDR3 here is CASRSERGRIYEQYF. The CDR3 DNA sequence: TGTGCCAGCAGGTCTGAAAGAGGCAGGATTTACGAGCAGTACTTC.

The chain combines TRBV7-2 with TRBJ1-1; D unclear. The germline V gene has CDR1 SGHTA and CDR2 FQGNSA. The length of the CDR3 is 15 residues. V was shortened by 1 base and J by 3 bases, with 12 bases between the two germline ends. CDR3 DNA: TGTGCCAGCAGCTTAGGTACCGGCTGGGACACTGAAGCTTTCTTT. Its protein is CASSLGTGWDTEAFF. Supplemented by reference TRBV7-2 and TRBJ1-1, the full variable domain reads GAGVSQSPSNKVTEKGKDVELRCDPISGHTALYWYRQSLGQGLEFLIYFQGNSAPDKSGLPSDRFSAERTGGSVSTLTIQRTQQEDSAVYLCASSLGTGWDTEAFFGQGTRLTVV.

The CDR3 is CSVPVSGGADTQYF. DNA for the CDR3: TGCAGCGTACCGGTTAGCGGGGGAGCCGATACGCAGTATTTT. The chain joins TRBV29-1 to TRBJ2-3, with 9 bases aligning to TRBD2. V lost 6 bases, J lost 6 bases, and 10 bases stayed unmatched. The CDR3 consists of 14 residues. Germline CDR1 and CDR2: SQVTM and ANQGSEA.